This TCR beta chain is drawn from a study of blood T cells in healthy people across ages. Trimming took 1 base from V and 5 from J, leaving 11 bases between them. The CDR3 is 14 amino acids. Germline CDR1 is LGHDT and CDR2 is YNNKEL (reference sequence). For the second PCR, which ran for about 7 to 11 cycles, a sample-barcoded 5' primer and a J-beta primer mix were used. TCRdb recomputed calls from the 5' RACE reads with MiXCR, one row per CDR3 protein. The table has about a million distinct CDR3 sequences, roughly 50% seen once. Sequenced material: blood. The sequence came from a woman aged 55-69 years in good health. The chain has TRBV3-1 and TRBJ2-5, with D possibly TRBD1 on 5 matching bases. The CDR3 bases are TGTGCCAGCAGCCAAGCCCAGGGTCCGGAGACCCAGTACTTC. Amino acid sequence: CASSQAQGPETQYF.